This T cell receptor (beta chain) was captured in a study of cytomegalovirus exposure and HLA in healthy donors. The trim removed 11 bases at V and 4 bases at J, leaving 5 bases unmatched. The CDR3 covers 12 residues. Germline CDR1 reads MNHNS; CDR2 reads SASEGT. 60 Vbeta and 13 Jbeta primers were used in PCR. Data came from immunoSEQ multiplex PCR; TCRdb stores just in-frame clones and leaves some out. Recorded for this sample: 31,000 or so clones. Worth noting for this clone: No antigen is known for it.

The study, taken as a whole, reports: Earlier analysis yielded a pattern in which most TCR beta V segments were productive about 87% or about 30% of the time.

The chain recombines TRBV6-1 with TRBJ1-5, with TRBD1 identical over 7 bases. The sequence derives from a female donor in good health and CMV-seronegative. The sequencing sample was made of PBMCs. The CDR3 loop is CAGDSANQPQHF. DNA of the CDR3: TGTGCCGGGGACAGTGCGAATCAGCCCCAGCATTTT.